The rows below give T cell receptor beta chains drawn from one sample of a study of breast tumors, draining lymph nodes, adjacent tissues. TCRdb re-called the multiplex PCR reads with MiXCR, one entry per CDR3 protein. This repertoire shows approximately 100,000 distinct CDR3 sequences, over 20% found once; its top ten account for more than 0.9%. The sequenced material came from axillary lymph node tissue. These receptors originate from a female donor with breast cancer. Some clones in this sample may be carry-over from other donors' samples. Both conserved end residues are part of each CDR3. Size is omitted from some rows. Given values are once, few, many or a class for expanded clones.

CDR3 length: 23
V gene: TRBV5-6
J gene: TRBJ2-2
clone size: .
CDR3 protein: CASSSAKGRYEQYFGPGTGELFF

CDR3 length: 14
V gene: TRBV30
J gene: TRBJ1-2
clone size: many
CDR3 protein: CAWKYPGTNYGYTF

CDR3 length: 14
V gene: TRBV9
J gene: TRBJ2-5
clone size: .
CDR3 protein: CASSVGTSAKTQYF

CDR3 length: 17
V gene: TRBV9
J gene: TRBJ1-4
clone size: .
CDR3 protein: CASSKSQVLLPNEKLFF

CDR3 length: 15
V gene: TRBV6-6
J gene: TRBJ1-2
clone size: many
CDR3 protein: CASSYVNRGNYGYTF

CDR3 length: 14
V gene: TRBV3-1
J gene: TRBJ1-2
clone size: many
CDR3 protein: CASSFRGGYYGYTF

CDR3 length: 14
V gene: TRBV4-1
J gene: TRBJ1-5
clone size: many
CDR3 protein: CASSPNTGFQPQHF

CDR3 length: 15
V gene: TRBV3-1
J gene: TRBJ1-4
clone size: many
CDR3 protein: CASSQRGQGGGKLFF

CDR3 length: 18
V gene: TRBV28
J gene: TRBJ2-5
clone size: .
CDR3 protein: CASSLSLRNRGSAETQYF

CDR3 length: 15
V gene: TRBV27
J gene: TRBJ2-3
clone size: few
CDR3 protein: CASSLSGLAMYTQYF

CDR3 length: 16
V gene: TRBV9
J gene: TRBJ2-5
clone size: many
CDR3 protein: CASSIYSGGFQETQYF

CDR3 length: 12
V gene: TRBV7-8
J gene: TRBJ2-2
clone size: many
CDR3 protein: CASSRITGELFF

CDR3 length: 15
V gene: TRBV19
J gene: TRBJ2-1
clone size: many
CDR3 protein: CASSRLPDVRDEQFF

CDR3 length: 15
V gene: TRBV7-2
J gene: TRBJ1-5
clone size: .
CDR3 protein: CASSLDGGANQPQHF

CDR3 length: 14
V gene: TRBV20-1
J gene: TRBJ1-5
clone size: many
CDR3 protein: CSARGRGIYQPQHF